This TCR beta chain came from a study of cytomegalovirus exposure and HLA in healthy donors. The wider study: Earlier findings included roughly 120 million unique TCR beta sequences obtained from some 180 million T cells. Broader study findings: TCR beta V- and J-gene trimming was later associated with a missense DCLRE1C variant.

The PCR was carried out with 60 Vbeta primers and 13 Jbeta primers. The protocol was immunoSEQ multiplex PCR, while the TCRdb copy is restricted to in-frame clones and leaves out a portion. In the table there are around 130,000 clones, around 81% of which are singletons. With respect to this clone: Its antigen is not known.

The TCR was taken from a woman aged 40-49 years in good health and CMV-seronegative. Material for sequencing was PBMCs.

CDR3: CASSQVGDTQYF. DNA for the CDR3: TGTGCCAGCAGCCAAGTCGGTGATACGCAGTATTTT. This sequence joins TRBV14 and TRBJ2-3, with D uncertain. V lost 1 base and J 6 bases, leaving 5 bases between the germline ends. Germline assignment: CDR1 SGHDN and CDR2 FVKESK. The CDR3 is made up of 12 amino acids. Full variable domain (rest looked up from reference TRBV14 and TRBJ2-3): EAGVTQFPSHSVIEKGQTVTLRCDPISGHDNLYWYRRVMGKEIKFLLHFVKESKQDESGMPNNRFLAERTGGTYSTLKVQPAELEDSGVYFCASSQVGDTQYFGPGTRLTVL.